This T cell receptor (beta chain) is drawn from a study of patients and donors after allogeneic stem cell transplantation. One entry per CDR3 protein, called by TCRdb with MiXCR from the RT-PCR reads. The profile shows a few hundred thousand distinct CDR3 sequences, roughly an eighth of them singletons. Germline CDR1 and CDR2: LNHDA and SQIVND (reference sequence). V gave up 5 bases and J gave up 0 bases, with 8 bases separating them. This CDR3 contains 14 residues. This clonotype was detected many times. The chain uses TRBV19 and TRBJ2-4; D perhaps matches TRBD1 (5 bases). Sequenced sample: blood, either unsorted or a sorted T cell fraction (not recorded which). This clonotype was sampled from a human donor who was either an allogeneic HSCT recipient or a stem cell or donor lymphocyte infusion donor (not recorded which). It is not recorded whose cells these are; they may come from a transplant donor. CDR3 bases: TGTGCCAGTAGTCTTGGGGCAGCCAAAAACATTCAGTACTTC. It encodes CASSLGAAKNIQYF.